The clone carrying this TCR beta chain has only a few counts. Its antigen is not identified. This sample stems from a study of CD8+ T cells in alopecia areata. The overall study: Treatment comprised oral tofacitinib, 5 to 10 mg twice daily, in treated patients. Treatment with tofacitinib (6 to 18 months) was followed by 6 months off drug. Regarding the study as a whole: Among patients, TCR sharing was less clear than in mice, a difference possibly due in part to HLA diversity in the patient population.

V dropped 5 bases and J dropped 8 bases, with 12 bases sitting between them. This CDR3 contains 12 residues. From germline, CDR1 is SQVTM and CDR2 ANQGSEA. Extracted from the samples, RNA was reverse transcribed into cDNA to serve as the sequencing template. Assay: immunoSEQ multiplex PCR; the TCRdb copy retains only in-frame clones and omits some. This sample has approximately 140,000 clones, with roughly 44% found just once. The receptor was isolated from a human donor with alopecia areata. The J gene is TRBJ1-4, the V gene TRBV29-1, with D maybe TRBD1 (5 bases). The sequenced material came from CD4+ T cells sorted from blood. CDR3: CSVPRDGEKLFF. CDR3 DNA: TGCAGCGTTCCCCGGGACGGAGAAAAACTGTTTTTT.